Below, 24 T cell receptor beta chains from the same sample are listed, as sequenced in a study of T-cell reconstitution after alpha-beta-depleted transplantation in children. Construction of the TCRbeta library involved unique molecular identifiers. MiXCR, run by TCRdb on the PCR reads, gives a single entry per CDR3 protein. The sample lists 750,000 to 950,000 distinct CDR3 sequences, about 16% occurring once. The specimen comprised PBMCs, mostly from graft donor cells, sampled 360 days after TCRalphabeta/CD19-depleted stem cell transplant. Every receptor here comes from a male patient younger than 18 who had a stem cell transplant for acute lymphoblastic leukemia, so the T cells may come from the graft donor.

The rearrangement uses TRBV15 and TRBJ2-1, with 7 positions matching TRBD2. The ends lost 3 bases at V and 6 bases at J; junction bases unmatched: 11. The germline V gene encodes CDR1 LNHNV and CDR2 YYDKDF (reference sequence). The CDR3 sequence is 16 residues long. CDR3 amino acids: CATSRASWGGTNEQFF. CDR3 in DNA: TGTGCCACCAGCAGGGCCTCGTGGGGGGGTACCAATGAGCAGTTCTTC.

In its sample, this clonotype was seen many times. V gene TRBV5-1 combines with J gene TRBJ2-2; D unclear. Germline lookup yields CDR1 SGHRS and CDR2 YFSETQ. V shed 1 base and J shed 3 bases, with 7 bases lying between them. The CDR3 spans 14 residues. CDR3 residues: CASSLIVYTGELFF. CDR3 in DNA: TGCGCCAGCAGCTTGATAGTGTACACCGGGGAGCTGTTTTTT.

This clonotype was detected a few times. The V call is TRBV29-1, the J call TRBJ1-2; TRBD1 might be the D (5 bases). V lost 3 bases to trimming and J lost 9 bases, with 17 bases between them. This CDR3 has 13 residues. Germline V CDR1 and CDR2: SQVTM, ANQGSEA. CDR3 DNA: TGCAGCGTTGAGCCAGGGACCTTTCTAAGCTACACCTTC. This gives the protein CSVEPGTFLSYTF.

The rearrangement uses TRBV6-6 and TRBJ1-1, with 7 bases aligning to TRBD1. The length of the CDR3 is 13 residues. The V gene's germline CDR1 is MNHNY and CDR2 SVGAGI (reference sequence). V lost 2 bases and J lost 9; bases outside the gene matches: 6. Here the CDR3 reads CASSYGTAFKAFF. CDR3 bases: TGTGCCAGCAGTTACGGGACAGCCTTCAAAGCTTTCTTT.

This clonotype showed up just a few times. The chain links TRBV20-1 to TRBJ2-7, with a tentative D call TRBD1 (7 bases). Germline-derived CDR1 and CDR2 are DFQATT and SNEGSKA (reference sequence). The V and J ends lost 5 bases and 4 bases respectively, with 21 bases between them. The CDR3 runs 15 residues. The CDR3 sequence is CSAGLPGQLVYEQYF. The CDR3 nucleotides are TGCAGTGCTGGACTACCGGGACAGCTAGTGTACGAGCAGTACTTC.

The table lists this clonotype with a few counts. V and J are TRBV5-1 and TRBJ2-6, with D possibly being TRBD1 or TRBD2 (5 bases each). Between the trimmed V and J ends, which lost 0 bases and 0 bases, there was a span of 13 bases. CDR1 and CDR2 from the germline V gene are SGHRS and YFSETQ. This CDR3 is built from 18 residues. The CDR3 nucleotides read TGCGCCAGCAGCTTGGTCCCAGGGAGCCTCTCTGGGGCCAACGTCCTGACTTTC. Its translation is CASSLVPGSLSGANVLTF.

The genes are TRBV7-9 and TRBJ2-3; D might be TRBD1 (5 bases). This CDR3 is 12 amino acids long. V was shortened by 7 bases and J by 1 base, with 6 bases between the two germline ends. Per germline, CDR1 SEHNR and CDR2 FQNEAQ (reference sequence). Written as DNA, the CDR3 is TGTGCCAGCACCAGGGGCACAGATACGCAGTATTTT. It specifies CASTRGTDTQYF.

This clonotype has only a few counts. The gene calls are TRBV5-4 and TRBJ2-1; 10 bases are a match to TRBD2. V gave up 4 bases and J gave up 6 bases; unmatched junction bases: 7. Germline V CDR1 and CDR2: SGHNT, YYREEE (reference sequence). The length of the CDR3 is 15 residues. In DNA, the CDR3 is TGTGCCAGCAGCCCCACTAGCGGGAAGGCCAATGAGCAGTTCTTC. Residues: CASSPTSGKANEQFF.

This clonotype was seen repeatedly, ten times or more. The V gene is TRBV12-3 or TRBV12-4, the J gene TRBJ2-1, with 11 bases aligning to TRBD2. The V segment lost 3 bases and the J segment 3 bases; nucleotides outside the gene matches: 4. The CDR3 runs 16 residues. This CDR3 is CASSFPGTSGYNEQFF. CDR3 nucleotides: TGTGCCAGCAGTTTCCCCGGGACTAGCGGCTACAATGAGCAGTTCTTC.

The sample holds a few counts of this clonotype. The V call is TRBV18, the J call TRBJ2-3; TRBD2 might be the D (5 bases). V lost 6 bases and J lost 2, with 12 bases in between. This CDR3 is built from 14 residues. Germline CDR1 reads KGHSH; CDR2 reads LQKENI. This CDR3 reads CASSARAATDTQYF. The CDR3 DNA sequence: TGTGCCAGCTCCGCCAGAGCGGCCACAGATACGCAGTATTTT.

The V gene is TRBV29-1, the J gene TRBJ2-7, with D perhaps TRBD1 or TRBD2 (5 bases each). The CDR3 loop spans 14 amino acids. Trimming cost V 3 bases and J 3 bases, with 15 bases left between them. CDR1 and CDR2 (germline): SQVTM, ANQGSEA. The CDR3 loop is CSVEPGSGNYEQYF. CDR3 coding DNA: TGCAGCGTTGAGCCAGGGAGTGGGAACTACGAGCAGTACTTC.

This chain connects TRBV4-1 to TRBJ2-6, with 8 bases lining up with TRBD2. CDR1 and CDR2 from the germline V gene are MGHRA and YSYEKL. This CDR3 is built from 17 residues. The J segment lost 1 base and the V segment lost 4 bases, leaving 6 bases of the junction unmatched. CDR3 in amino acids: CASSPGLGKSGANVLTF. The CDR3 bases are TGCGCCAGCAGCCCGGGACTAGGGAAGTCTGGGGCCAACGTCCTGACTTTC.

In this sample, this clonotype turned up a few times. The chain uses TRBV27 and TRBJ2-3; unclear D gene. The CDR3 extends over 15 amino acids. CDR1 is MNHEY and CDR2 is SMNVEV in the germline V gene (reference sequence). V was clipped by 6 bases and J by 2 bases, with 15 bases between them. The CDR3 is CASSHHNTATDTQYF. DNA for the CDR3: TGTGCCAGCAGCCACCACAATACCGCCACAGATACGCAGTATTTT.

In this sample, this clonotype turned up a few times. V and J are TRBV29-1 and TRBJ2-7; 8 bases match TRBD1. The trim removed 1 base at V and 2 bases at J, leaving 10 bases unmatched. The CDR3 totals 16 residues. Germline values: CDR1 SQVTM, CDR2 ANQGSEA. For the CDR3, the DNA is TGCAGCGTTGAAGGACAGTCGGACAGGGCTACCTACGAGCAGTACTTC. It specifies CSVEGQSDRATYEQYF.

This clonotype has a handful of counts. The chain recombines TRBV12-3 or TRBV12-4 with TRBJ1-3; possible D gene TRBD1, 5 bases. This CDR3 contains 15 residues. Trimming pared 3 bases from V and 4 bases from J, leaving 13 bases between. In DNA, the CDR3 is TGTGCCAGCAGTTTGGGACTTAATGGGGGAAACACCATATATTTT. It translates to CASSLGLNGGNTIYF.

V and J are TRBV13 and TRBJ1-1; TRBD1 might be the D (5 bases). With 5 bases removed from V and 3 bases from J, the gap between germline ends came to 19 bases. Germline V gene lookup returns CDR1 PRHDT and CDR2 FYEKMQ (reference sequence). CDR3 length equals 16 residues. This CDR3 reads CASSLRGWYFDTEAFF. CDR3 nucleotides: TGTGCCAGCAGCCTTAGGGGATGGTACTTTGACACTGAAGCTTTCTTT.

This clonotype was observed a few times. The gene calls are TRBV5-5 and TRBJ1-2; D remains unclear. The ends were cut back, 0 bases at V and 4 bases at J, with 7 bases in the middle. The germline gives CDR1 SGHKS, CDR2 YYEKEE (reference sequence). There are 13 residues in the CDR3. This CDR3 is CASSLAKGYGYTF. The CDR3 nucleotides read TGTGCCAGCAGCTTGGCCAAGGGCTATGGCTACACCTTC.

This chain joins TRBV5-1 and TRBJ2-5; possibly TRBD1 or TRBD2 for D (5 bases each). The CDR3 runs 12 residues. Germline assignment: CDR1 SGHRS and CDR2 YFSETQ. V shed 2 bases and J shed 10 bases, with 12 bases lying between them. In DNA, the CDR3 is TGCGCCAGCAGCTTCGGACCAGGGAGCCAGTACTTC. It translates to CASSFGPGSQYF.

The chain recombines TRBV5-1 with TRBJ2-1; D is uncertain. The germline V gene has CDR1 SGHRS and CDR2 YFSETQ. This CDR3 has 15 residues. Trimming removed 0 bases from V and 7 bases from J, with 14 bases in between. In nucleotides, the CDR3 is TGCGCCAGCAGCTTGGTCGTCTGGGGTGGGAATGAGCAGTTCTTC. It encodes CASSLVVWGGNEQFF.

The sample holds a few counts of this clonotype. The rearrangement uses TRBV5-1 and TRBJ2-4; D gene uncertain. Germline-derived CDR1 and CDR2 are SGHRS and YFSETQ. The CDR3 contains 13 residues. Deletions cut 4 bases from V and 7 bases from J, with 12 bases between. CDR3: CASSLGVGNIQYF. CDR3 sequence (DNA): TGCGCCAGCAGCCTGGGTGTCGGTAACATTCAGTACTTC. Based on the CDR3 plus reference TRBV5-1 and TRBJ2-4, the full variable domain is KAGVTQTPRYLIKTRGQQVTLSCSPISGHRSVSWYQQTPGQGLQFLFEYFSETQRNKGNFPGRFSGRQFSNSRSEMNVSTLELGDSALYLCASSLGVGNIQYFGAGTRLSVL.

In this sample, this clonotype turned up many times. The chain uses TRBV5-1 and TRBJ1-5; the D is unclear. This CDR3 region has 15 residues. The germline V gene has CDR1 SGHRS and CDR2 YFSETQ. Trimming pared 0 bases from V and 5 bases from J, leaving 12 bases between. CDR3 protein: CASSLASQRDQPQHF. The DNA for the CDR3 is TGCGCCAGCAGCTTGGCGTCACAGAGAGATCAGCCCCAGCATTTT.

In its sample, this clonotype was seen a few times. The rearrangement uses TRBV7-8 and TRBJ1-6; D is unclear. The germline V and J ends were trimmed by 1 base and 0 bases, with 16 bases remaining between them. Germline loops: CDR1 SGHVS, CDR2 FQNEAQ. There are 19 residues in the CDR3. CDR3 protein: CASSLDVYRMSSYNSPLHF. CDR3 nucleotide sequence: TGTGCCAGCAGCTTAGACGTGTACAGAATGAGCTCCTATAATTCACCCCTCCACTTT.

The V and J genes are TRBV9 and TRBJ2-3; 12 nucleotides agree with TRBD2. The germline V gene has CDR1 SGDLS and CDR2 YYNGEE. The V gene end was trimmed by 2 bases and the J gene end by 2 bases; junction bases not matched to a gene: 3. CDR3 length: 16 amino acids. CDR3: CASSVGLAGFTDTQYF. CDR3 nucleotides: TGTGCCAGCAGCGTTGGACTAGCGGGGTTCACAGATACGCAGTATTTT.

V gene TRBV24-1 combines with J gene TRBJ1-2, with D unresolved. The CDR3 has 14 amino acids. CDR1 is KGHDR and CDR2 is SFDVKD in the germline V gene. V was cut by 3 bases and J by 2 bases, with 9 bases left in between. In DNA, the CDR3 is TGTGCCACCAGTGATCCAAAGAAGAACTATGGCTACACCTTC. Protein: CATSDPKKNYGYTF.